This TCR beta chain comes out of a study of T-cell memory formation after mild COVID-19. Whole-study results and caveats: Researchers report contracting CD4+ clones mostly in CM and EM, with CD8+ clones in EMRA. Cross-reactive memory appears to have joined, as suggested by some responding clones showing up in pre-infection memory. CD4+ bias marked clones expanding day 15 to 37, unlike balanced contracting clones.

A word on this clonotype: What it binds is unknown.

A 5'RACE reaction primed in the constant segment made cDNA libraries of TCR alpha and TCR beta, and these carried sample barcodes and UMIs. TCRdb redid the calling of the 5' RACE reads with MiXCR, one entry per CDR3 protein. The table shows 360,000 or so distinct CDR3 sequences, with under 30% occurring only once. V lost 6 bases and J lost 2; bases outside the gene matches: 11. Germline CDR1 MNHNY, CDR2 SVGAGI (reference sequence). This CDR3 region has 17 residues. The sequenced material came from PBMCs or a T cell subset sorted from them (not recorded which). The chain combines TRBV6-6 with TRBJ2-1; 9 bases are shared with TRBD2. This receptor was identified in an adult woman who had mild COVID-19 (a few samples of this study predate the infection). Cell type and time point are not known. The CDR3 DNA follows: TGTGCCAGCAGCCACGGGCTAGCGGGGAGCACCTACAATGAGCAGTTCTTC. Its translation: CASSHGLAGSTYNEQFF.